The clone carrying this TCR beta chain is a singleton in its sample. Its specificity is not known. ViraFEST expansion of antigen-specific CD4+ T cells with viral peptide pools preceded sequencing. It was after approximately 10 days of culture that CD4+ T cells were isolated. This individual contracted SARS-CoV-2 between March and December 2020, as verified by PCR. The sample comes from a study of vaccination effects on CD4 cells after COVID-19. Study background: Every participant took two doses of the BNT162b2 or mRNA-1273 vaccine.

CDR3 length: 12 amino acids. The junction had 4 bases not matched to a gene; V was cut back by 5 bases and J by 8 bases. CDR1 is SNHLY, CDR2 FYNNEI, per germline. General study points: Limitations: small convalescent group and missing early post-infection timepoints. Marked clonal contraction was seen late after vaccination (in both infection- and vaccine-induced clones).

TCRdb's copy holds only in-frame clones and misses some; the assay was immunoSEQ multiplex PCR. The sample yields tens of thousands of clones, about three quarters seen once. This specimen was CD4+ T cells from PBMCs cultured with HCoV-NL63 spike peptides, taken before COVID-19 vaccination. V usage is TRBV2 and J usage is TRBJ1-2; 8 bases match TRBD1. This TCR derives from a human donor who had a prior SARS-CoV-2 infection. As DNA, the CDR3 is TGTGCCAGCAGTCAACAGGGGGAAGGCTACACCTTC. Protein sequence: CASSQQGEGYTF.